This T cell receptor (beta chain) was identified in a study of blood T cell repertoires in COVID-19. Background on the study: COVID-19 samples from acute and convalescent phases originated in the United States, Italy and Spain. In each case, the material was cDNA or gDNA derived from T cells, B-cell-depleted T cells, or PBMCs.

The CDR3 is 13 amino acids. Germline-derived CDR1 and CDR2 are GTSNPN and SVGIG (reference sequence). Trimming shortened V by 4 bases and J by 7 bases, and 11 bases separated the two germline ends. Original processing notes: Scientists estimated how many nucleated cells there were by amplifying reference gene primers. Libraries were prepared by immunoSEQ multiplex PCR; TCRdb keeps only in-frame clonotypes and omits some of them. V, J and clone size are those of that table, while D and trimming were read from the DNA. The table lists more than 65,000 clones, roughly 80% of them singletons. Sequenced input: peripheral blood. The sequence came from a woman in her 70s with acute or convalescent COVID-19. V gene TRBV30 combines with J gene TRBJ1-6; a possible D gene is TRBD1 (6 bases). Here the CDR3 DNA reads TGTGCCTGGACAGGACAGATAAATTCACCCCTCCACTTT. It encodes CAWTGQINSPLHF.